This TCR beta chain derives from a study of cytomegalovirus exposure and HLA in healthy donors. Study at large: From donors who were HLA-typed, an early data release held 65 million to 85 million unique TCRs. Findings of the study overall: A prior analysis recorded that most TCR beta V segments were productive about 87% or about 30% of the time. A highly shared variant cluster was judged a likely technical artifact.

As to this clone: Antigen specificity is unknown.

The PCR was carried out with 60 Vbeta primers and 13 Jbeta primers. Using immunoSEQ multiplex PCR, the repertoire was profiled, and TCRdb retains in-frame clones only, with some absent. The sample consists of about 89,000 clones, approximately 89% of them appearing once. The source is a man aged 30 to 39 in good health and CMV-seropositive. The sequenced material came from PBMCs.

In DNA, the CDR3 is TGCGCCAGCAGCTTCATAGCGGGACAGGGAACCGGGGAGCTGTTTTTT. It is translated as CASSFIAGQGTGELFF. The J gene is TRBJ2-2, the V gene TRBV5-1, with D tentatively TRBD1 (9 bases). The V end was cut by 2 bases, the J end by 5 bases, with 16 bases between. Germline loops: CDR1 SGHRS, CDR2 YFSETQ. CDR3 size: 16 residues.